These 12 T cell receptor beta chains originate from one sample sequenced in a study of T cell repertoires in cytomegalovirus infection. Using its own MiXCR run on the reads, TCRdb lists one record per CDR3 protein. The table shows under 350,000 distinct CDR3 sequences, with 8% to 10% occurring only once. The specimen sequenced was PBMCs. The receptor set was obtained from a human donor in good health (CMV status not recorded). Some clones in this sample may be carry-over from other donors' samples.

This clonotype has a handful of counts. This sequence joins TRBV24-1 and TRBJ2-1; TRBD2 matches 9 bases. The CDR3 runs 16 residues. Germline CDR1 is KGHDR and CDR2 is SFDVKD. Unmatched junction bases numbered 4, after V lost 3 bases and J lost 2 bases. The CDR3 reads CATSDPAGGTYNEQFF. CDR3 nucleotide sequence: TGTGCCACCAGTGATCCGGCGGGAGGGACCTACAATGAGCAGTTCTTC.

V gene TRBV6-6 combines with J gene TRBJ2-5; D is undetermined. Germline lookup yields CDR1 MNHNY and CDR2 SVGAGI (reference sequence). V was pared by 8 bases and J by 0 bases, with 10 bases between. This CDR3 region has 13 residues. Here the CDR3 reads CASRGWYQETQYF. In DNA, the CDR3 is TGTGCCAGCCGCGGTTGGTACCAAGAGACCCAGTACTTC.

The table lists this clonotype with many counts. The chain couples TRBV20-1 to TRBJ2-1, with 8 bases lining up with TRBD2. Germline CDR1 and CDR2: DFQATT and SNEGSKA (reference sequence). The V gene end was trimmed by 2 bases and the J gene end by 5 bases; junction bases not matched to a gene: 11. This CDR3 region has 16 residues. CDR3 residues: CSARIWSGRGDNEQFF. DNA of the CDR3: TGCAGTGCTAGAATTTGGAGCGGGAGAGGTGACAATGAGCAGTTCTTC.

This clonotype was counted at least ten times. V is TRBV7-2 and J is TRBJ1-6; D gene ambiguous. CDR3 length equals 12 residues. Germline V gene sequence: CDR1 SGHTA, CDR2 FQGNSA. Trimming shortened V by 5 bases and J by 6 bases, and 5 bases separated the two germline ends. The CDR3 DNA sequence: TGTGCCAGCAGCCAAAGTAATTCACCCCTCCACTTT. This encodes CASSQSNSPLHF.

This clonotype was counted ten times or more. This sequence joins TRBV7-2 and TRBJ2-7; D assignment may be TRBD1 or TRBD2 (5 bases each). V gave up 4 bases and J gave up 6 bases, with 13 bases separating them. CDR1 SGHTA and CDR2 FQGNSA come from the germline V gene. This CDR3 contains 13 residues. Here the CDR3 reads CASSSGTYFEQYF. In DNA, the CDR3 is TGTGCCAGCAGCTCGGGGACGTACTTCGAGCAGTACTTC.

In this sample, this clonotype turned up many times. V gene TRBV7-2 combines with J gene TRBJ2-7, with D unresolved. The germline gives CDR1 SGHTA, CDR2 FQGNSA. V dropped 1 base and J dropped 5 bases, with 9 bases sitting between them. This CDR3 spans 13 amino acids. Here the CDR3 reads CASSLVASHEQYF. For the CDR3, the DNA is TGTGCCAGCAGCTTAGTAGCCTCGCACGAGCAGTACTTC.

With regard to this clonotype: The junction departs from germline at one end; a sequencing error may be responsible. The chain links TRBV12-3 or TRBV12-4 to TRBJ2-1, with TRBD2 matching 7 bases. There are 16 residues in the CDR3. The CDR3 DNA reads as TGTGCCAACAGTCCGACTAGCTGGCCCCGCGACAATGAGCAGTTCTTC. Amino acids: CANSPTSWPRDNEQFF.

This clonotype showed up just a few times. This chain uses TRBV30 with TRBJ2-7; 7 bases fit TRBD1. With 3 bases clipped from V and 7 bases from J, the junction kept 9 bases outside the gene matches. The CDR3 runs to 13 residues. CDR1 and CDR2 (germline): GTSNPN, SVGIG (reference sequence). The CDR3 DNA is TGTGCCTGGAGCGGGGACAGTCGCGGGGAGCAGTACTTC. This codes for CAWSGDSRGEQYF.

Only a few counts were recorded for this clonotype. This rearrangement joins TRBV7-9 to TRBJ2-1; 8 nucleotides align to TRBD2. The germline V gene encodes CDR1 SEHNR and CDR2 FQNEAQ (reference sequence). This CDR3 has 16 residues. The junction had 10 bases not matched to a gene; V was cut back by 4 bases and J by 5 bases. As DNA, the CDR3 is TGTGCCAGCAGCTCCCCGTTAATAGCGGGGAACAATGAGCAGTTCTTC. Translating it yields CASSSPLIAGNNEQFF.

This clonotype showed up many times. The chain employs TRBV7-2 and TRBJ2-3; no firm D call. CDR3 length: 16 amino acids. CDR1 is SGHTA and CDR2 is FQGNSA in the germline V gene. The V and J ends lost 1 base and 2 bases respectively, with 13 bases between them. The CDR3 DNA sequence: TGTGCCAGCAGCTTAGGGGTCAGGCGAAACACAGATACGCAGTATTTT. Protein: CASSLGVRRNTDTQYF.

The chain has TRBV30 and TRBJ2-7; TRBD1 might be the D (5 bases). The CDR3 has 13 amino acids. The V gene lost 3 bases and the J gene lost 6 bases, with 15 bases spanning the gap. CDR1 and CDR2 from the germline V gene are GTSNPN and SVGIG (reference sequence). CDR3 residues: CAWRPDTLGEQYF. In DNA form, the CDR3 reads TGTGCCTGGAGGCCGGACACCCTCGGCGAGCAGTACTTC.

This clonotype was seen a handful of times. CDR3 loop: CATRPGTGGLETQYF. CDR3 coding DNA: TGTGCCACCCGTCCCGGGACAGGGGGCTTGGAGACCCAGTACTTC. The chain carries TRBV15 and TRBJ2-5; TRBD1 matches 12 bases. Losses at the gene ends were 8 bases for V and 5 bases for J; bases not matched to a gene: 9. The germline V gene encodes CDR1 LNHNV and CDR2 YYDKDF (reference sequence). The CDR3 consists of 15 residues.